A single T cell receptor (beta chain) is shown here with its context. Its antigen is currently unknown. These data come from a study of T-cell memory formation after mild COVID-19. Study-level background: TCR clusters largely stayed donor specific.

This CDR3 comprises 12 residues. Germline-derived CDR1 and CDR2 are KGHSH and LQKENI. Trimming pared 1 base from V and 9 bases from J, leaving 9 bases between. Study-wide findings and caveats: Most CD4+ clones that shrank were in CM and EM, while CD8+ ones turned up in EMRA. There was no confirmation that second-wave clones peaking on day 37 were SARS-CoV-2 specific.

After 5'RACE with constant-segment primers, TCR alpha and TCR beta cDNA libraries carrying sample barcodes and UMIs were obtained. In TCRdb, the 5' RACE reads were re-called with MiXCR into one record per CDR3 protein. The data contain approximately 300,000 distinct CDR3 sequences, about 16% of them singletons. The receptor comes from a man aged 18 to 29 who had mild COVID-19 (a few samples of this study predate the infection). Cell type and time point are not known. The sequencing sample was made of PBMCs or a T cell subset sorted from them (not recorded which). This rearrangement joins TRBV18 to TRBJ2-5; D is undetermined. CDR3 nucleotide sequence: TGTGCCAGCTCACCACGAGGACGGTCCCAGTACTTC. It codes for CASSPRGRSQYF.